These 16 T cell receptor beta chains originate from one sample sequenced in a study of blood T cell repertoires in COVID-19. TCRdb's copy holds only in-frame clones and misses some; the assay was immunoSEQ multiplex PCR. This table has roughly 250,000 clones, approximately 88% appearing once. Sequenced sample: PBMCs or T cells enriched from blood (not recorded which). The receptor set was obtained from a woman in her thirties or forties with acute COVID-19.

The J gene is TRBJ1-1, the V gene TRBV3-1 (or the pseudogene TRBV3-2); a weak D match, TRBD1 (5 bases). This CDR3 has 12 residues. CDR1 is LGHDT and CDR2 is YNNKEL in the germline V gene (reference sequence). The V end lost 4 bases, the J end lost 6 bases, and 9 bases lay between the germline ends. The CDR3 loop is CASSPGLSEAFF. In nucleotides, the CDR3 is TGTGCCAGCAGCCCGGGACTTTCTGAAGCTTTCTTT.

CDR3 sequence: CAWSNDRINGELFF. The CDR3 nucleotides read TGTGCCTGGTCCAACGACAGAATCAACGGGGAGCTGTTTTTT. The chain joins TRBV30 to TRBJ2-2; weak D call: TRBD1 (5 bases). This CDR3 comprises 14 residues. Germline V gene sequence: CDR1 GTSNPN, CDR2 SVGIG (reference sequence). Trimming removed 5 bases from V and 7 bases from J, with 17 bases in between.

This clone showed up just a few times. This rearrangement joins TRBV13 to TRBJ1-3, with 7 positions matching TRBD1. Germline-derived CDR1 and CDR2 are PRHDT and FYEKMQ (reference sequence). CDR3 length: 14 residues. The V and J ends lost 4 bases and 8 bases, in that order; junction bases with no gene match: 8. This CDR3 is CASSSRGGADTIYF. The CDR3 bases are TGTGCCAGCAGCTCCAGAGGGGGCGCCGACACCATATATTTT.

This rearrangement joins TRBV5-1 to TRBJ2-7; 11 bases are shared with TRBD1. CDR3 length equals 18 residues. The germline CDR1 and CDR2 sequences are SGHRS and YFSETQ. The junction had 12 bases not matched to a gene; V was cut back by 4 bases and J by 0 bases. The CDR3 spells CASSGGQGDPTSSYEQYF. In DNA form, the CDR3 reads TGCGCCAGCAGCGGGGGACAGGGGGATCCAACGAGCTCCTACGAGCAGTACTTC.

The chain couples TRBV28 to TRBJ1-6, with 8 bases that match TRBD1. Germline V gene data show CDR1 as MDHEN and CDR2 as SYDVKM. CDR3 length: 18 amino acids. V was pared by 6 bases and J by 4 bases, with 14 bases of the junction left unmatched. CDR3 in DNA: TGTGCCAGCAGCTCACCCAACGATGGACAGGGATATAATTCACCCCTCCACTTT. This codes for CASSSPNDGQGYNSPLHF. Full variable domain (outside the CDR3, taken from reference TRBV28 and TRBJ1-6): DVKVTQSSRYLVKRTGEKVFLECVQDMDHENMFWYRQDPGLGLRLIYFSYDVKMKEKGDIPEGYSVSREKKERFSLILESASTNQTSMYLCASSSPNDGQGYNSPLHFGNGTRLTVT.

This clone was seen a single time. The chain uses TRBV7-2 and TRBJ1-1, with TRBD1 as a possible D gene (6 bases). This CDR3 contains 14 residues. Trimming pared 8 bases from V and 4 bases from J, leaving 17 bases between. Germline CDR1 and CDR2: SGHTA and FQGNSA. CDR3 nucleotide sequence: TGTGCCAGCGCCCACAGGGTCGGAGGCACTGAAGCTTTCTTT. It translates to CASAHRVGGTEAFF.

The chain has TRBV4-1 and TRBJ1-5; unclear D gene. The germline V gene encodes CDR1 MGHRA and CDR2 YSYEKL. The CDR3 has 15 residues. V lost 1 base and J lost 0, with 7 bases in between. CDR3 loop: CASSQGRVSNQPQHF. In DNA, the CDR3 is TGCGCCAGCAGCCAAGGGCGGGTTAGCAATCAGCCCCAGCATTTT.

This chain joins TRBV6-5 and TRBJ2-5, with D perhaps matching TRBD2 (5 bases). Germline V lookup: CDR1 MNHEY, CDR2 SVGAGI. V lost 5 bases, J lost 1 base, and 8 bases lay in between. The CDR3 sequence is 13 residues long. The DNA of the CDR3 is TGTGCCAGCAGTACCCGGGGCCAAGAGACCCAGTACTTC. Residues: CASSTRGQETQYF.

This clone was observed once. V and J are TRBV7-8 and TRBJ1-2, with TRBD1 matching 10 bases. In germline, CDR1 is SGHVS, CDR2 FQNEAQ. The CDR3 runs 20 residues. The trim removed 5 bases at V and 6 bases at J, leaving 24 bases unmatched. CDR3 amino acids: CASSAPYGTGARGRGNGYTF. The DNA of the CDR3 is TGTGCCAGCAGCGCCCCGTACGGGACAGGGGCCCGCGGAAGGGGTAATGGCTACACCTTC. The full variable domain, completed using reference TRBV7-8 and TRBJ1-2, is GAGVSQSPRYKVAKRGQDVALRCDPISGHVSLFWYQQALGQGPEFLTYFQNEAQLDKSGLPSDRFFAERPEGSVSTLKIQRTQQEDSAVYLCASSAPYGTGARGRGNGYTFGSGTRLTVV.

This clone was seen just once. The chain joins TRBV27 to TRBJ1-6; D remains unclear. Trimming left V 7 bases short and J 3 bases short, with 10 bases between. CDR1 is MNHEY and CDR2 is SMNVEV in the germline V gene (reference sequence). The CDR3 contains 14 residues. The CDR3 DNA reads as TGTGCCAGCATGCAGGAAAACTATAATTCACCCCTCCACTTT. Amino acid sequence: CASMQENYNSPLHF.

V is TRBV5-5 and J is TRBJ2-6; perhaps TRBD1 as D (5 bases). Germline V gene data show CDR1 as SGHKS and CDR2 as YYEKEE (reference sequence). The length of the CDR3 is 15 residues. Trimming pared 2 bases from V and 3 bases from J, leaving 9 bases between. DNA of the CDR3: TGTGCCAGCAGCTTAAGGGGTAGTGGGGCCAACGTCCTGACTTTC. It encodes CASSLRGSGANVLTF.

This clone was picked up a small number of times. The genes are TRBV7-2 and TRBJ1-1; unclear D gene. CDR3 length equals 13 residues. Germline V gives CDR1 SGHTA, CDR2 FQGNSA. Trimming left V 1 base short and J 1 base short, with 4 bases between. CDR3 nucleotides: TGTGCCAGCAGCTTAGACAGGAACACTGAAGCTTTCTTT. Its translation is CASSLDRNTEAFF. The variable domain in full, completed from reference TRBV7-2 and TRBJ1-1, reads GAGVSQSPSNKVTEKGKDVELRCDPISGHTALYWYRQSLGQGLEFLIYFQGNSAPDKSGLPSDRFSAERTGGSVSTLTIQRTQQEDSAVYLCASSLDRNTEAFFGQGTRLTVV.

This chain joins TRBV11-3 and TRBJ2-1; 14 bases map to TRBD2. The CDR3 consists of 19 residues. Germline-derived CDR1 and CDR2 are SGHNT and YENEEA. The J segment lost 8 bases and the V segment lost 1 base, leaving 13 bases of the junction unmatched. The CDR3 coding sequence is TGTGCCAGCAGCTTAGGGGGGGGACTAGCGGGAGTGTGGTTGGATGAGCAGTTCTTC. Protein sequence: CASSLGGGLAGVWLDEQFF.

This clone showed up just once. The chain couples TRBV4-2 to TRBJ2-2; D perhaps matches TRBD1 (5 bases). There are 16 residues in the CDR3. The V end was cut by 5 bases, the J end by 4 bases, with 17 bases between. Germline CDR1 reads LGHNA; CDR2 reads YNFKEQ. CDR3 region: CASSGASGTGTGELFF. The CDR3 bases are TGTGCCAGCAGCGGGGCGTCGGGTACTGGCACCGGGGAGCTGTTTTTT.

The CDR3 sequence: CASSEFGLDQETQYF. The CDR3 region has the DNA TGCGCCAGCAGTGAATTCGGACTAGACCAAGAGACCCAGTACTTC. V usage is TRBV10-2 and J usage is TRBJ2-5; 7 bases match TRBD2. J was trimmed by 0 bases and V by 3 bases; bases with no gene match: 4. Germline lookup yields CDR1 WSHSY and CDR2 SAAADI. This CDR3 has 15 residues.

As DNA, the CDR3 is TGTGCCAGTAGTATGGGCAGGGTGAACACTGAAGCTTTCTTT. Translation: CASSMGRVNTEAFF. V and J are TRBV19 and TRBJ1-1, with D perhaps TRBD1 (5 bases). Germline CDR1 is LNHDA and CDR2 is SQIVND (reference sequence). The V and J ends lost 3 bases and 0 bases respectively, with 8 bases between them. The CDR3 spans 14 residues.